These 17 T cell receptor beta chains were sequenced from one sample in a study of cytomegalovirus exposure and HLA in healthy donors. Primers: 60 Vbeta forward and 13 Jbeta reverse. The method was immunoSEQ multiplex PCR; TCRdb's version includes in-frame clones alone and lacks a portion of them. Of about 160,000 clones in the sample, approximately 84% were seen once. Sample: PBMCs. The receptors originated from a man aged 45 to 65 in good health and CMV-seropositive.

The V call is TRBV11-2, the J call TRBJ2-2; 8 bases are a match to TRBD2. This CDR3 has 16 residues. Trimming cost V 3 bases and J 1 base; bases outside gene matches: 4. Germline CDR1 and CDR2: SGHAT and FQNNGV. The CDR3 protein is CASSFWLAGNTGELFF. The CDR3, as DNA: TGTGCCAGCAGCTTCTGGCTAGCGGGGAACACCGGGGAGCTGTTTTTT.

This sequence joins TRBV6-1 and TRBJ1-2, with 7 bases lining up with TRBD1. V lost 4 bases and J lost 8; bases outside the gene matches: 7. This CDR3 region has 13 residues. Germline V gene sequence: CDR1 MNHNS, CDR2 SASEGT. CDR3 DNA sequence: TGTGCCAGCAGTGGGACAGGCGTCGGCGGCTACACCTTC. It translates to CASSGTGVGGYTF.

This clone came up once. V and J are TRBV10-1 and TRBJ2-5; 8 nucleotides line up with TRBD2. Germline V gene sequence: CDR1 WNHNN, CDR2 SYGVQD (reference sequence). The ends lost 5 bases at V and 3 bases at J; junction bases unmatched: 5. CDR3 length: 14 amino acids. CDR3 sequence reads: CASSLRGAEETQYF. CDR3 in DNA: TGCGCCAGCAGTCTGCGGGGGGCCGAAGAGACCCAGTACTTC.

This chain joins TRBV9 and TRBJ2-1, with 9 bases identical to TRBD2. Germline V gene lookup returns CDR1 SGDLS and CDR2 YYNGEE. This CDR3 is 17 amino acids long. The trim removed 4 bases at V and 3 bases at J, leaving 11 bases unmatched. CDR3 sequence: CASSRMPISGSYNEQFF. Written as DNA, the CDR3 is TGTGCCAGCAGCCGCATGCCAATTAGCGGGAGCTACAATGAGCAGTTCTTC.

Only one count was recorded for this clone. The rearrangement uses TRBV2 and TRBJ2-3; 9 bases fit TRBD2. V lost 4 bases and J lost 5; bases outside the gene matches: 10. From germline, CDR1 is SNHLY and CDR2 FYNNEI. The CDR3 runs 16 residues. CDR3 sequence: CASSGGGGGAEDTQYF. For the CDR3, the DNA is TGTGCCAGCAGTGGAGGTGGCGGGGGGGCGGAAGATACGCAGTATTTT.

This clone showed up just a few times. The CDR3 region has the DNA TGTGCCAGCAGTCCAGGGACAGCAAGAGATTCACCCCTCCACTTT. Translation gives CASSPGTARDSPLHF. This chain connects TRBV27 to TRBJ1-6; 7 positions match TRBD1. The V gene end was trimmed by 5 bases and the J gene end by 8 bases; junction bases not matched to a gene: 9. The germline CDR1 and CDR2 sequences are MNHEY and SMNVEV (reference sequence). The CDR3 has 15 residues.

The chain carries TRBV5-4 and TRBJ1-2, with D unresolved. Germline CDR1 reads SGHNT; CDR2 reads YYREEE (reference sequence). Deletions cut 2 bases from V and 4 bases from J, with 15 bases between. This CDR3 comprises 15 residues. The DNA for the CDR3 is TGTGCCAGCAGCTTAGACGGACTGAGGAGCTATGGCTACACCTTC. This codes for CASSLDGLRSYGYTF.

This chain links TRBV6-1 with TRBJ2-2, with D uncertain. V lost 4 bases, J lost 0 bases, and 9 bases lay in between. The CDR3 runs 15 residues. The V gene's germline CDR1 is MNHNS and CDR2 SASEGT. The CDR3 here is CASSVWQTNTGELFF. CDR3 DNA sequence: TGTGCCAGCAGTGTTTGGCAGACGAACACCGGGGAGCTGTTTTTT.

The rearrangement uses TRBV11-2 and TRBJ2-2, with D possibly matching TRBD2 (6 bases). With 0 bases removed from V and 5 bases from J, the gap between germline ends came to 13 bases. Germline V CDR1 and CDR2: SGHAT, FQNNGV. The CDR3 contains 16 residues. CDR3: CASSLEGGYLTGELFF. The CDR3 DNA sequence: TGTGCCAGCAGCTTAGAAGGAGGGTATCTGACCGGGGAGCTGTTTTTT.

The gene calls are TRBV6-6 and TRBJ1-2; D unclear. This CDR3 region has 11 residues. Germline CDR1 reads MNHNY; CDR2 reads SVGAGI (reference sequence). V lost 4 bases and J 5 bases, leaving 5 bases between the germline ends. CDR3 DNA: TGTGCCAGCAGTTTCGAGTATGGCTACACCTTC. Residues: CASSFEYGYTF.

The CDR3 here is CASSVGQGSSYNEQFF. The CDR3 nucleotides are TGCGCCAGCAGCGTGGGACAGGGTAGCTCCTACAATGAGCAGTTCTTC. The V and J genes are TRBV5-1 and TRBJ2-1, with TRBD1 identical over 9 bases. This CDR3 spans 16 amino acids. Trimming cost V 4 bases and J 0 bases; bases outside gene matches: 5. Germline V lookup: CDR1 SGHRS, CDR2 YFSETQ.

This clone has more than one count but fewer than ten. The chain combines TRBV6-6 with TRBJ2-2; maybe TRBD2 (6 bases). The V and J ends lost 2 bases and 1 base respectively, with 8 bases between them. The CDR3 totals 15 residues. Germline V gene sequence: CDR1 MNHNY, CDR2 SVGAGI (reference sequence). CDR3 DNA sequence: TGTGCCAGCAGTTACAATAGCGGGAACACCGGGGAGCTGTTTTTT. Amino acids: CASSYNSGNTGELFF.

The genes are TRBV7-2 and TRBJ2-1, with no clear D. Trimming removed 1 base from V and 3 bases from J, with 13 bases in between. The germline CDR1 and CDR2 sequences are SGHTA and FQGNSA. The CDR3 runs 16 residues. The CDR3 here is CASSLVFGSDYNEQFF. As DNA, the CDR3 is TGTGCCAGCAGCTTAGTCTTCGGGTCGGACTACAATGAGCAGTTCTTC.

The sample holds one count of this clone. The chain uses TRBV5-1 and TRBJ1-6, with a weak D call TRBD1 (6 bases). There are 19 residues in the CDR3. CDR1 is SGHRS, CDR2 YFSETQ, per germline. V lost 4 bases and J 10 bases, leaving 30 bases between the germline ends. The DNA of the CDR3 is TGCGCCAGCAGCCCATGGGGGAGTATCGACCGAGGACAGAGCTCACCCCTCCACTTT. This codes for CASSPWGSIDRGQSSPLHF.

This clone has more than one count but fewer than ten. The chain uses TRBV11-2 and TRBJ2-1, with TRBD2 as a possible D gene (8 bases). V gave up 5 bases and J gave up 7 bases, with 24 bases separating them. Germline V CDR1 and CDR2: SGHAT, FQNNGV. The CDR3 has 17 residues. Written as DNA, the CDR3 is TGTGCCAGCAGCCGGAGCCCCTGGACTAGCAGGGGGAATGAGCAGTTCTTC. This gives the protein CASSRSPWTSRGNEQFF. The variable domain in full, completed from reference TRBV11-2 and TRBJ2-1, reads EAGVAQSPRYKIIEKRQSVAFWCNPISGHATLYWYQQILGQGPKLLIQFQNNGVVDDSQLPKDRFSAERLKGVDSTLKIQPAKLEDSAVYLCASSRSPWTSRGNEQFFGPGTRLTVL.

This chain connects TRBV5-1 to TRBJ2-5, with D perhaps TRBD1 (6 bases). The CDR3 totals 14 residues. Germline V gives CDR1 SGHRS, CDR2 YFSETQ. V lost 3 bases to trimming and J lost 6 bases, with 15 bases between them. The CDR3 region is CASSSGTPDQTQYF. The CDR3 coding sequence is TGCGCCAGCAGCTCCGGGACACCGGATCAGACCCAGTACTTC. The entire variable domain, with the rest obtained from reference TRBV5-1 and TRBJ2-5, is as follows: KAGVTQTPRYLIKTRGQQVTLSCSPISGHRSVSWYQQTPGQGLQFLFEYFSETQRNKGNFPGRFSGRQFSNSRSEMNVSTLELGDSALYLCASSSGTPDQTQYFGPGTRLLVL.

The chain recombines TRBV2 with TRBJ1-5; D ambiguous. Germline V gives CDR1 SNHLY, CDR2 FYNNEI. V was cut by 1 base and J by 9 bases, with 10 bases left in between. The CDR3 spans 13 residues. CDR3 coding DNA: TGTGCCAGCAGTGAAGGCGGGTGGGGGCCCCAGCATTTT. Protein product: CASSEGGWGPQHF.